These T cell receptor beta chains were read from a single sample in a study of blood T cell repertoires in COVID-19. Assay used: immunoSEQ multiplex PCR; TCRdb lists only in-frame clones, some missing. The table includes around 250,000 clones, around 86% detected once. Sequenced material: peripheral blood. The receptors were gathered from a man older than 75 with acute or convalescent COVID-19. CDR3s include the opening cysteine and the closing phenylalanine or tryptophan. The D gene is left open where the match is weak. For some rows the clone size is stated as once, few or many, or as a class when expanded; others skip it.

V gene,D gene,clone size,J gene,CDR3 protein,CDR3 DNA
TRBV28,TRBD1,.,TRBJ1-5,CASSPAGTGGGQPQHF,TGTGCCAGCAGCCCCGCAGGGACAGGGGGGGGTCAGCCCCAGCATTTT
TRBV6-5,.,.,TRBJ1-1,CASSYRGLFNTEAFF,TGTGCCAGCAGTTACCGCGGGCTTTTTAACACTGAAGCTTTCTTT
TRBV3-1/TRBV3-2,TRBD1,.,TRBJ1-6,CASSQEGTAVDSPLHF,TGTGCCAGCAGCCAGGAAGGGACAGCCGTTGATTCACCCCTCCACTTT
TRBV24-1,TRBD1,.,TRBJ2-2,CATSDYRGANTGELFF,TGTGCCACCAGTGATTACAGGGGGGCGAACACCGGGGAGCTGTTTTTT
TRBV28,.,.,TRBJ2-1,CASTTGTGRNEQFF,TGTGCCAGCACCACCGGGACTGGTCGCAATGAGCAGTTCTTC
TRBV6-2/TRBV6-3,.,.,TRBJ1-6,CASSLDRWGESSYNSPLHF,TGTGCCAGCAGTTTGGACCGATGGGGAGAGAGCTCCTATAATTCACCCCTCCACTTT
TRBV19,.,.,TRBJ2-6,CASMEGAVSGANVLTF,TGTGCCAGTATGGAGGGGGCGGTCTCTGGGGCCAACGTCCTGACTTTC
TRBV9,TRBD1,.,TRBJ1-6,CASSVGGTGNSPLHF,TGTGCCAGCAGCGTAGGAGGGACAGGTAATTCACCCCTCCACTTT
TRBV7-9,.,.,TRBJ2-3,CASSVGGGSGSGLTDTQYF,TGTGCCAGCAGTGTGGGTGGGGGGAGTGGTAGCGGCCTCACAGATACGCAGTATTTT
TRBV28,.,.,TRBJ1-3,CASSQRAGSGWGNTIYF,TGTGCCAGCAGTCAGCGGGCCGGGTCAGGGTGGGGAAACACCATATATTTT
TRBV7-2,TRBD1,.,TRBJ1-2,CASSFRGVEYGYTF,TGTGCCAGCAGCTTCAGGGGGGTAGAATATGGCTACACCTTC
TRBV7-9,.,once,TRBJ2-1,CASSSGSSYNEQFF,TGTGCCAGCAGCTCTGGGAGCTCCTACAATGAGCAGTTCTTC
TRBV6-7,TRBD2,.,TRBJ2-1,CASSYSGLAGGIEQFF,TGTGCCAGCAGTTACTCAGGGCTAGCGGGAGGGATTGAGCAGTTCTTC
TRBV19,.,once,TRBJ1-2,CASSHEWGRDGYTF,TGTGCCAGTAGCCACGAATGGGGGAGGGATGGCTACACCTTC
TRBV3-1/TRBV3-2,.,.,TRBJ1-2,CASSQDEGVYGYTF,TGTGCCAGCAGCCAAGACGAGGGGGTCTATGGCTACACCTTC
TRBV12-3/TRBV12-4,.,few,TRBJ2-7,CASSVTAYEQYF,TGTGCCAGCAGTGTAACTGCCTACGAGCAGTACTTC
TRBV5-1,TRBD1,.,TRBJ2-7,CASSWTGTYEQYF,TGCGCCAGCAGCTGGACAGGAACCTACGAGCAGTACTTC
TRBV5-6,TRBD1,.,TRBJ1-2,CASSPRTGTYGYTF,TGTGCCAGCAGTCCCAGGACAGGGACCTATGGCTACACCTTC
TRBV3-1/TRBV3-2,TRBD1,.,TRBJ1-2,CASSPGTGDLYGYTF,TGTGCCAGCAGCCCCGGGACAGGGGATCTCTATGGCTACACCTTC
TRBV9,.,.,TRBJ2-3,CASSVVGGRNTDTQYF,TGTGCCAGCAGCGTAGTAGGGGGTCGGAACACAGATACGCAGTATTTT
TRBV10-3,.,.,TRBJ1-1,CAISRGNTEAFF,TGTGCCATCTCTAGGGGCAACACTGAAGCTTTCTTT
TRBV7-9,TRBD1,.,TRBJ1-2,CASSRLGGGTFGYTF,TGTGCCAGCAGCCGCCTTGGAGGGGGCACTTTTGGCTACACCTTC
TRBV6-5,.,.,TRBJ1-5,CASSYSGQVSNQPQHF,TGTGCCAGCAGTTACTCCGGTCAGGTTAGCAATCAGCCCCAGCATTTT
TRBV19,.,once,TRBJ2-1,CASSITTGSYNEQFF,TGTGCCAGTAGTATAACGACAGGCTCCTACAATGAGCAGTTCTTC
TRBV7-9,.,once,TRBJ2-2,CARRDLKNTGELFF,TGTGCCAGGAGGGATCTTAAAAACACCGGGGAGCTGTTTTTT
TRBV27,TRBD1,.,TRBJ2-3,CASSLGLTGTADTQYF,TGTGCCAGCAGTTTAGGCCTGACAGGGACCGCAGATACGCAGTATTTT
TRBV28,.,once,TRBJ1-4,CASSAAGATNEKLFF,TGTGCCAGCAGTGCAGCCGGGGCAACTAATGAAAAACTGTTTTTT
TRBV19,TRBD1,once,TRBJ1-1,CASQDRGNTEAFF,TGTGCCAGTCAGGACAGGGGGAACACTGAAGCTTTCTTT
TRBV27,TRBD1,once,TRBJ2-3,CASAPGQGTDTQYF,TGTGCCAGTGCACCGGGACAGGGAACAGATACGCAGTATTTT
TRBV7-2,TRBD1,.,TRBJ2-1,CASSYRRTGGNEQFF,TGTGCCAGCAGCTACCGGAGAACAGGGGGCAATGAGCAGTTCTTC
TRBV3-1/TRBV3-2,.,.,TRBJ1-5,CASSQMDKNQPQHF,TGTGCCAGCAGCCAAATGGACAAAAATCAGCCCCAGCATTTT
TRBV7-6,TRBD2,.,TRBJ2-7,CASSTRTSGYEQYF,TGTGCCAGCAGCACCCGGACTAGCGGCTACGAGCAGTACTTC
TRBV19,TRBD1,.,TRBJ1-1,CASSTGQGASGTEAFF,TGTGCCAGTAGTACGGGACAGGGGGCGTCGGGCACTGAAGCTTTCTTT
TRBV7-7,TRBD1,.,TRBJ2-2,CASARGRSTGELFF,TGTGCTAGCGCCAGGGGGCGAAGCACCGGGGAGCTGTTTTTT
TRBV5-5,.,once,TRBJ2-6,CASSETPGTGANVLTF,TGTGCCAGCAGCGAGACCCCAGGGACTGGGGCCAACGTCCTGACTTTC
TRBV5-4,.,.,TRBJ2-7,CASSPAASVYEQYF,TGTGCCAGCAGCCCGGCGGCTAGTGTGTACGAGCAGTACTTC
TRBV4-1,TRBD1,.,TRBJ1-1,CASTLQGNPEAFF,TGCGCCAGCACCTTACAGGGGAACCCTGAAGCTTTCTTT
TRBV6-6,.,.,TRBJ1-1,CASSPGGVEENTEAFF,TGTGCCAGCAGTCCAGGAGGAGTTGAGGAGAACACTGAAGCTTTCTTT
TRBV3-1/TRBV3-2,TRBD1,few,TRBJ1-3,CASSPTGRRNTIYF,TGTGCCAGCAGCCCGACAGGGCGACGGAACACCATATATTTT
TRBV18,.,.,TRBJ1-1,CASSSNLQSGNTEAFF,TGTGCCAGCTCCTCGAACTTACAGAGCGGTAACACTGAAGCTTTCTTT
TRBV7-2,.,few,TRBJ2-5,CASSLVGMSGKETQYF,TGTGCCAGCAGCTTAGTAGGCATGTCAGGGAAGGAGACCCAGTACTTC
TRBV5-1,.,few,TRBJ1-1,CASSLGQFQNTEAFF,TGCGCCAGCAGCTTAGGACAGTTTCAGAACACTGAAGCTTTCTTT
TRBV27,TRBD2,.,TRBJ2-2,CASNSGGNGAGELFF,TGTGCCAGCAACTCGGGGGGAAACGGGGCCGGGGAGCTGTTTTTT
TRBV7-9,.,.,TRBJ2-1,CASSLGQNEQFF,TGTGCCAGCAGCTTAGGACAGAATGAGCAGTTCTTC
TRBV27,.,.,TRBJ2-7,CASSSVGGPTFEQYF,TGTGCCAGCAGTTCAGTCGGGGGTCCTACGTTTGAGCAGTACTTC
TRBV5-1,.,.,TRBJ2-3,CASSLYSSTDTQYF,TGCGCCAGCAGCTTGTACTCTAGCACAGATACGCAGTATTTT
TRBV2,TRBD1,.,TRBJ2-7,CASSSGQGIYEQYF,TGTGCCAGCAGTTCGGGACAGGGGATCTACGAGCAGTACTTC
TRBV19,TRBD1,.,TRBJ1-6,CASSIRDSSSYNSPLHF,TGTGCCAGTAGTATCCGGGACAGCTCCTCCTATAATTCACCCCTCCACTTT
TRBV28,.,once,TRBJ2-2,CASDMPGSGELFF,TGTGCCAGCGATATGCCAGGGTCCGGGGAGCTGTTTTTT